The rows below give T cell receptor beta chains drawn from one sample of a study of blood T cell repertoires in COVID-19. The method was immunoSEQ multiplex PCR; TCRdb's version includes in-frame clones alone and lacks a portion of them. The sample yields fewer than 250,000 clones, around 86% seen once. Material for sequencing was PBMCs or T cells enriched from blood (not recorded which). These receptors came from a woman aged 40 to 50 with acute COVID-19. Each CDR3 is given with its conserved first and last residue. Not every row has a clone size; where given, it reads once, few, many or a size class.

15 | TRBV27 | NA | CASSWWTGRTDTQYF
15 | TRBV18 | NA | CASSPRDSETETQYF
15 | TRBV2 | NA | CASSEDSLSYNEQFF
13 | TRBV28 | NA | CASSWDSGSPLHF
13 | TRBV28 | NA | CASSSTLDRSSLF
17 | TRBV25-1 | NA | CASSEDGGIYSNQPQHF
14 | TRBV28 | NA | CASNTGQGNSPLHF
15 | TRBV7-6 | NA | CASSLTGLSQETQYF
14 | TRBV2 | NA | CASRREGRLGEQYF
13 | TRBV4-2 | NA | CASSHREGTEAFF
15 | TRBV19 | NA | CASSRDPTGSYEQYF
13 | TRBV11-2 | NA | CASSLSSTGPLHF
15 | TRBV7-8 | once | CASSARDRGSYEQYF
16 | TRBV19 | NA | CASKPGDTAGKETQYF
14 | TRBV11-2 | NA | CASSLGGPDYEQYF